In its sample, the clone carrying this TCR beta chain was seen a few times. Its antigen is undetermined. A junction boundary mismatches the germline segment, possibly from a read error. From germline, CDR1 is SNHLY and CDR2 FYNNEI. This CDR3 has 13 amino acids. Researchers prepared the TCRbeta library using unique molecular identifiers, the study reports. MiXCR, applied by TCRdb to the PCR reads, yields one record per CDR3 protein. Of nearly 350,000 distinct CDR3 sequences in the sample, about 17% were seen once. The data stem from a study of T-cell reconstitution after alpha-beta-depleted transplantation in children. Broader study findings: Diversity of TCRbeta at day 60 was high in some patients, arising from surviving recipient T cells and thymic progenitors.

This TCR was recovered from a male patient under 10 years old who had a stem cell transplant for acute lymphoblastic leukemia, so the T cells may come from the graft donor. This material consisted of PBMCs, mostly from graft donor cells, taken 360 days after TCRalphabeta/CD19-depleted stem cell transplant. The genes are TRBV2 and TRBJ2-7, with 9 bases fitting TRBD2. The CDR3 is CASSRPGLAFGSF. CDR3 sequence (DNA): TGTGCCAGCAGTAGGCCGGGACTAGCTTTCGGAAGCTTC.